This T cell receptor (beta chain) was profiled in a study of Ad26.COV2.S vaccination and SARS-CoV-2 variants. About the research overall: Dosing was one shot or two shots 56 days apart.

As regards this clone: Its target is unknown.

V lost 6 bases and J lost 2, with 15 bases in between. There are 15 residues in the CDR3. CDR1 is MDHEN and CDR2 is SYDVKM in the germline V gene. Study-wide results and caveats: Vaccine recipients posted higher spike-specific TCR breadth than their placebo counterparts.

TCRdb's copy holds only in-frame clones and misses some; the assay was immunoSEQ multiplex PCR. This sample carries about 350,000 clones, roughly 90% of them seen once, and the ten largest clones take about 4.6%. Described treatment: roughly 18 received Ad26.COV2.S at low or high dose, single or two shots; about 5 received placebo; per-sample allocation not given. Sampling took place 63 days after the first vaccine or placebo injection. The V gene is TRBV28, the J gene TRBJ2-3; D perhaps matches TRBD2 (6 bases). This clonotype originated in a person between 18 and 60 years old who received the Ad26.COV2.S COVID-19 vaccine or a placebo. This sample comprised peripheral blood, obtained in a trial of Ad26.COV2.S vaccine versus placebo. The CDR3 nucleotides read TGTGCCAGCAGCTCCGGACTACCCTACACAGATACGCAGTATTTT. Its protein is CASSSGLPYTDTQYF.